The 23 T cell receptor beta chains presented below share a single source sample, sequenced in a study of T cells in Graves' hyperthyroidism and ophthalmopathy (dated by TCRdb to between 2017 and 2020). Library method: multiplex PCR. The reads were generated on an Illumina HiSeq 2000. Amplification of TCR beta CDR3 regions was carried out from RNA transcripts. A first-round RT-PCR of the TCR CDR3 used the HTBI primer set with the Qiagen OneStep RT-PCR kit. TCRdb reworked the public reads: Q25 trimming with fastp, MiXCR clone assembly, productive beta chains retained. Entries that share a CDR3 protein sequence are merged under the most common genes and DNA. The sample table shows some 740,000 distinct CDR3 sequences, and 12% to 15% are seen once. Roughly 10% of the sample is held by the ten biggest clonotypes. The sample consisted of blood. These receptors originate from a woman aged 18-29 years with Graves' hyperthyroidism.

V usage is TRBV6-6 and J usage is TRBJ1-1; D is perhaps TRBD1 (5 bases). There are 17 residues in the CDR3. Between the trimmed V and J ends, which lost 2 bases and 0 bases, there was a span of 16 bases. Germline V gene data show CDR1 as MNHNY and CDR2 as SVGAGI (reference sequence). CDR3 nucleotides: TGTGCCAGCAGTTACCTTAGGGGCGCCCATTTGAACACTGAAGCTTTCTTT. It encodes CASSYLRGAHLNTEAFF.

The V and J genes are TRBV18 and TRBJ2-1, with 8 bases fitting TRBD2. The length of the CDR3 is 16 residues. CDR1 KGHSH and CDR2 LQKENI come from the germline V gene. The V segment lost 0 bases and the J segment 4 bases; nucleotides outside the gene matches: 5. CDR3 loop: CASSPPASGRYNEQFF. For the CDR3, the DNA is TGTGCCAGCTCACCACCGGCGAGCGGGAGATACAATGAGCAGTTCTTC.

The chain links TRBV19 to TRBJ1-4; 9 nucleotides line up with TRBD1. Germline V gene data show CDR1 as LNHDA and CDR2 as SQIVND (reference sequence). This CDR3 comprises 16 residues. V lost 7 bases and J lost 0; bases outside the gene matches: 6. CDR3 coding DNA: TGTGCCAGTACCACCACAGGGGGCGCAACTAATGAAAAACTGTTTTTT. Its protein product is CASTTTGGATNEKLFF.

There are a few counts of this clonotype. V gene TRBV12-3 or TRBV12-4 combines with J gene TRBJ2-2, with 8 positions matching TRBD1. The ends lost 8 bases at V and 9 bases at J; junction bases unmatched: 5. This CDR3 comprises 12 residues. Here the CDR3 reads CASGQGPRELFF. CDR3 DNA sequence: TGTGCCAGCGGACAGGGTCCCCGGGAGCTGTTTTTT.

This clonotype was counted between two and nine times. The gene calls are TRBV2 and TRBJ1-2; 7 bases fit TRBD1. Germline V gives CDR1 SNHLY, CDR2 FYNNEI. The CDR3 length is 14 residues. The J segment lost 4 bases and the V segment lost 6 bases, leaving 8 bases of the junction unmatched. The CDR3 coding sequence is TGTGCCAGCAGGGACAGGACTATTCTCTATGGCTACACCTTC. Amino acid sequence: CASRDRTILYGYTF.

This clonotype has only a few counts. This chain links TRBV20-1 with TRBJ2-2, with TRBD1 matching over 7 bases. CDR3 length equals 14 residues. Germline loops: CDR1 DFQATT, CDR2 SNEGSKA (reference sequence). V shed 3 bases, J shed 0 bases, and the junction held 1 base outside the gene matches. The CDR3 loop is CSASTGANTGELFF. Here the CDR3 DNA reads TGCAGTGCTAGCACAGGGGCGAACACCGGGGAGCTGTTTTTT.

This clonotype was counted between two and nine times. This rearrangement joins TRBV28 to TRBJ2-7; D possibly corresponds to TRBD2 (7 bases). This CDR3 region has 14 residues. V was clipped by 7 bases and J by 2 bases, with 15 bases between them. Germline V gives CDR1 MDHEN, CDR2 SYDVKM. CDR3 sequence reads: CASTFGGQPYEQYF. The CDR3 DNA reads TGTGCCAGCACATTCGGGGGGCAGCCCTACGAGCAGTACTTC.

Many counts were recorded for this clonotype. Written as DNA, the CDR3 is TGTGCCACCAGCACTCGGGGTGGGCAAGAGACCCAGTACTTC. Residues: CATSTRGGQETQYF. J is TRBJ2-5 and V is TRBV24-1; a weak D match, TRBD2 (5 bases). CDR3 length equals 14 residues. V lost 7 bases and J lost 2, with 13 bases in between. CDR1 and CDR2 (germline): KGHDR, SFDVKD.

The CDR3 is CASSPSIPETQYF. The CDR3 nucleotides are TGTGCCAGCAGCCCCAGTATCCCCGAGACCCAGTACTTC. The chain combines TRBV7-2 with TRBJ2-5, with D uncertain. This CDR3 spans 13 amino acids. The ends were cut back, 5 bases at V and 5 bases at J, with 12 bases in the middle. CDR1 and CDR2 from the germline V gene are SGHTA and FQGNSA.

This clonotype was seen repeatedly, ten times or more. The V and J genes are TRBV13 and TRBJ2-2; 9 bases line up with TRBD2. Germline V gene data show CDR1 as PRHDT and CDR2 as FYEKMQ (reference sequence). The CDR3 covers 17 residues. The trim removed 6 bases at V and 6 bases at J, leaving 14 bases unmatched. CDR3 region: CASRPPRASGTPGELFF. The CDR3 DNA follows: TGTGCCAGCAGGCCTCCTCGGGCTAGCGGGACCCCCGGGGAGCTGTTTTTT.

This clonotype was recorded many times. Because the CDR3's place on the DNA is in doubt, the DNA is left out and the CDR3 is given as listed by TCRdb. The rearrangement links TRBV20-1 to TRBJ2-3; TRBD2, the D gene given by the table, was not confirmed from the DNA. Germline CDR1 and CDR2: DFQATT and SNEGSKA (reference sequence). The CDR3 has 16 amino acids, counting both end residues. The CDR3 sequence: CSGAVLEKEGTDTQYF.

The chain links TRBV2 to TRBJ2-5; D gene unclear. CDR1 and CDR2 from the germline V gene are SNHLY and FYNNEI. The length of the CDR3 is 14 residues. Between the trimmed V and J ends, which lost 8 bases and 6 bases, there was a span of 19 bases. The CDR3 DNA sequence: TGTGCCAGCCTAAGCCCCCAGGCAGCCAAGACCCAGTACTTC. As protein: CASLSPQAAKTQYF. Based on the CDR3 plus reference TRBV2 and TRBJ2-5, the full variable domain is EPEVTQTPSHQVTQMGQEVILRCVPISNHLYFYWYRQILGQKVEFLVSFYNNEISEKSEIFDDQFSVERPDGSNFTLKIRSTKLEDSAMYFCASLSPQAAKTQYFGPGTRLLVL.

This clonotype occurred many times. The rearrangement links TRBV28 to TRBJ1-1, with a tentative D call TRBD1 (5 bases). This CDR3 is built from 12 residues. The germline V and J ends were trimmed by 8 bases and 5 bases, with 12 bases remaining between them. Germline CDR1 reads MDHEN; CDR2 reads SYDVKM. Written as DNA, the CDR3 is TGTGCCAGCGCCAACGGGGGAACTGAAGCTTTCTTT. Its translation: CASANGGTEAFF.

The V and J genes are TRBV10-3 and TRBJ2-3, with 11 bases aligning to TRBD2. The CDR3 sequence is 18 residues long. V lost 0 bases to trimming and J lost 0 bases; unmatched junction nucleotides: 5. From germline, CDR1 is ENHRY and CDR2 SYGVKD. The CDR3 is CAISESPVAGGSTDTQYF. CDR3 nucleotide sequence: TGTGCCATCAGTGAGTCGCCTGTAGCGGGAGGGAGCACAGATACGCAGTATTTT.

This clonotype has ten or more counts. CDR3 amino acids: CASSQKGSAGGYTF. The CDR3, as DNA: TGTGCCAGCAGCCAAAAGGGTTCGGCAGGGGGCTACACCTTC. The chain recombines TRBV7-9 with TRBJ1-2, with a tentative D call TRBD1 (5 bases). There are 14 residues in the CDR3. The germline gives CDR1 SEHNR, CDR2 FQNEAQ (reference sequence). V was clipped by 5 bases and J by 8 bases, with 18 bases between them. The variable domain in full, with the rest retrieved from reference TRBV7-9 and TRBJ1-2, is DTGVSQNPRHKITKRGQNVTFRCDPISEHNRLYWYRQTLGQGPEFLTYFQNEAQLEKSRLLSDRFSAERPKGSFSTLEIQRTEQGDSAMYLCASSQKGSAGGYTFGSGTRLTVV.

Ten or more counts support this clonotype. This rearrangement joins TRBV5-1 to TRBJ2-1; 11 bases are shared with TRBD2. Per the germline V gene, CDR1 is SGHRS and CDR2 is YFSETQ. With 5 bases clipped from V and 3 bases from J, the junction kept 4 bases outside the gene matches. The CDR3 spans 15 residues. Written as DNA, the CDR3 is TGCGCCAGCAGGGTCGGACTAGCGGGCTACAATGAGCAGTTCTTC. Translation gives CASRVGLAGYNEQFF.

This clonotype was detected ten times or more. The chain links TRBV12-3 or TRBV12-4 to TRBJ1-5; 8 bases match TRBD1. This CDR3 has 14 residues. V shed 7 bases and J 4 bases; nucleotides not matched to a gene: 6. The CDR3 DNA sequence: TGTGCCAGCACCGACAGGGGATGGAATCAGCCCCAGCATTTT. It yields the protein CASTDRGWNQPQHF.

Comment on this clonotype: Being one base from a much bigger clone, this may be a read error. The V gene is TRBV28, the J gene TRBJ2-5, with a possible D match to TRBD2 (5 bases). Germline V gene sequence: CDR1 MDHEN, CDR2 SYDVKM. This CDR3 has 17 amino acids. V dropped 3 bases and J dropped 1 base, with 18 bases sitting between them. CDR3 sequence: CASSFRWSGDLQETQYF. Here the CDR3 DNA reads TGTGCCAGCAGTTTCAGATGGAGCGGAGACCTCCAAGAGACCCAGTACTTC. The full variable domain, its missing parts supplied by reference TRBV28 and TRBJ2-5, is DVKVTQSSRYLVKRTGEKVFLECVQDMDHENMFWYRQDPGLGLRLIYFSYDVKMKEKGDIPEGYSVSREKKERFSLILESASTNQTSMYLCASSFRWSGDLQETQYFGPGTRLLVL.

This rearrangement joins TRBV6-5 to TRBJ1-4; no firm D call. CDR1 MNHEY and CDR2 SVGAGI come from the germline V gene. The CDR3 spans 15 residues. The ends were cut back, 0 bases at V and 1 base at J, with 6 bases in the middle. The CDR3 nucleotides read TGTGCCAGCAGTTACTCGGATAGAACTAATGAAAAACTGTTTTTT. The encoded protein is CASSYSDRTNEKLFF.

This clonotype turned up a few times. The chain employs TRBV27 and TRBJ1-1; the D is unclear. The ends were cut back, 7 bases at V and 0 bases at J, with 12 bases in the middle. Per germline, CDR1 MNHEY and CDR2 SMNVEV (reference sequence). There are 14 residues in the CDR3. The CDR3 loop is CASKLTNLNTEAFF. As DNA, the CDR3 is TGTGCCAGCAAACTGACAAATTTGAACACTGAAGCTTTCTTT.

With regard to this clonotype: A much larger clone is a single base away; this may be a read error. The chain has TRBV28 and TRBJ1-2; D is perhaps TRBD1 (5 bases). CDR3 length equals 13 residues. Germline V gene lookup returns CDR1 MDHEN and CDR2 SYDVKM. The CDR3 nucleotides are TGTGTCAGCAGAAGGGGCGAGTACTATGGCTACACCTTC. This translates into CVSRRGEYYGYTF.

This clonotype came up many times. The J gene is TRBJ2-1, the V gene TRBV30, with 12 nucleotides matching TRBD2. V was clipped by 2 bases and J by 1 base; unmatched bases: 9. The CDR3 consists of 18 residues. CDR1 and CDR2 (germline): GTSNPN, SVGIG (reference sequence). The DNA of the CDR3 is TGTGCCTGGAGTCGGCCTAGCGGGAGGGAACAATCCTACAATGAGCAGTTCTTC. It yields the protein CAWSRPSGREQSYNEQFF.

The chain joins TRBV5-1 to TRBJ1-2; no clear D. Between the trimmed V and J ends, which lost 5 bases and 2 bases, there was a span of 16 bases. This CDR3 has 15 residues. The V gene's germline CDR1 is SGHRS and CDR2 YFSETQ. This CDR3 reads CASRAQRNLNYGYTF. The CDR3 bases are TGCGCCAGCAGGGCCCAACGGAACCTAAACTATGGCTACACCTTC.